This T cell receptor beta chain was documented in a study of T cell responses to AZD1222 COVID-19 vaccine (dated by TCRdb to the early 2020s). About the full investigation: TCR sequencing covered roughly 230 trial participants: about 210 given two doses of AZD1222 and about 26 given two doses of MenACWY control vaccine. Trial participants were enrolled by age into subgroups of 18-55, 56-69 and 70-plus years, and around 140, 26 and 57 TCR-sequenced participants, respectively, were included in these subgroups.

The CDR3 regions of human TCRbeta chains were analyzed by immunosequencing. As for the authors' bioinformatics: Repertoire TCRs were checked for matches against a reference library of SARS-CoV-2-specific TCRs that had been generated using the MIRA antigen-specificity platform. Breadth was defined as the fraction of unique TCRs that were SARS-CoV-2-associated, and depth was defined as the fraction of total T cells that were SARS-CoV-2-associated. Each spike-specific TCR was assigned to its reactive spike region and to a CD4 or CD8 class using the MIRA data. Log10-transformed breadth and depth values were compared by one-way ANOVA with Sidak's multiple comparisons tests. The source is immuneACCESS, and TCRdb retained only in-frame sequences with V and J called. Part of the clones is not carried over; for the studies checked, unresolved V genes explain less than half of this, and the remainder is unexplained. The V and J calls and the clone size are those of that table, but D and trimming were determined from the DNA. Recorded for this sample are about 180,000 clones; approximately 91% of them occurred a single time. The ten largest clones take up roughly 1.9% of the sample.

From its cysteine to its phenylalanine, the CDR3 spans 11 amino acids. Just the 33-base CDR3 DNA is kept, in frame starting at base 1. The germline V gene encodes CDR1 SNHLY and CDR2 FYNNEI. The junction shows trimming of 8 bases on V and 4 bases on J, plus 8 bases between the germline ends. In the case of this clone: Its specific antigen is unknown. Per-base quality was not reported, and no clone a single base away is much larger than it.

Overall study results and their limits: Vaccine-associated CD4 TCRs spanned the whole spike protein, with dominant responses in regions 160-218 and 743-854. Nearly half of unique spike-specific TCRs reportedly recognized epitopes outside regions mutated in the B.1.351 and B.1.1.7 variants. Because no day 14 peak-response samples were available, repertoires were characterized only after the peak T cell response. Spike-specific TCR breadth and depth rose significantly after two AZD1222 doses compared with day 0 and with MenACWY recipients. Conclusions about previously exposed vaccinees are limited because only six or seven AZD1222 recipients were SARS-CoV-2 seropositive at baseline. The 56-69-year group was small, and its depth increase did not reach significance, likely because of low power. Most participants were white British and females outnumbered males, and the authors suggested that clonal diversity may have been underestimated.

What the time point label conveys for this sample: about 28 days (+/-7) after the second vaccine dose. AZD1222 recipients whose second dose came at about 4 weeks and those whose second dose came at about 12 weeks were combined into one group, since spike-specific TCR depth and breadth did not differ between the two schedules. Vaccinee samples were obtained from the UK trials COV001 and COV002, which included a single-blind randomized controlled phase 2/3 trial of AZD1222 (ChAdOx1 nCoV-19) in healthy adults. For TCRbeta chain sequencing, PBMC samples were collected from trial participants at day 0 and at day 28 after the second dose.

The chain uses TRBV2 and TRBJ2-5, with an unclear D gene assignment. The receptor was derived from an adult who received the AZD1222 COVID-19 vaccine. The sequences come from peripheral blood, collected 28 days after the second AZD1222 dose. The DNA is TGTGCCAGCGGGCTGGGAGAGACCCAGTACTTC. It specifies CASGLGETQYF.